The 28 T cell receptor beta chains in this list originate from one sample, sequenced in a study of shared T cell receptors in the human thymus. Method: immunoSEQ multiplex PCR; TCRdb's copy keeps in-frame clones and lacks some. The table includes almost 550,000 clones, about 80% detected once. The data also belong to a second study, concerning human thymus T cells.

Sequencing used thymocytes. The receptors were gathered from a boy less than two years old with a congenital heart defect.

The rearrangement uses TRBV11-2 and TRBJ1-4; D possibly corresponds to TRBD1 (5 bases). Germline V gene sequence: CDR1 SGHAT, CDR2 FQNNGV. The CDR3 is 14 residues long. V lost 5 bases, J lost 2 bases, and 9 bases lay in between. The CDR3 protein is CASSPTVTNEKLFF. In nucleotides, the CDR3 is TGTGCCAGCAGCCCGACAGTTACTAATGAAAAACTGTTTTTT.

This rearrangement joins TRBV14 to TRBJ2-1; TRBD2 is a possible D gene (6 bases). This CDR3 is built from 14 residues. V was clipped by 2 bases and J by 6 bases, with 11 bases between them. CDR1 is SGHDN and CDR2 is FVKESK in the germline V gene. CDR3: CASSQKGLSNEQFF. Written as DNA, the CDR3 is TGTGCCAGCAGCCAAAAGGGACTTTCCAATGAGCAGTTCTTC.

The chain recombines TRBV11-2 with TRBJ2-7, with TRBD2 matching over 10 bases. CDR1 and CDR2 from the germline V gene are SGHAT and FQNNGV. The CDR3 totals 14 residues. V shed 5 bases and J 7 bases; nucleotides not matched to a gene: 8. CDR3 nucleotide sequence: TGTGCCAGCAGCAGTCTAGCGGGAGCGCGGGAGCAGTACTTC. This encodes CASSSLAGAREQYF.

The chain carries TRBV7-8 and TRBJ2-7, with 10 nucleotides matching TRBD1. Germline V CDR1 and CDR2: SGHVS, FQNEAQ. This CDR3 is built from 14 residues. Trimming took 3 bases from V and 5 from J; bases not matched to a gene: 4. CDR3 in amino acids: CASSFRDRGNEQYF. The DNA for the CDR3 is TGTGCCAGCAGCTTCCGGGACAGGGGCAACGAGCAGTACTTC.

CDR3 protein: CASPGTDTQYF. CDR3 DNA sequence: TGTGCCAGCCCTGGCACAGATACGCAGTATTTT. The chain links TRBV18 to TRBJ2-3; D unresolved. The CDR3 is made up of 11 amino acids. V was cut by 8 bases and J by 1 base, with 4 bases left in between. Germline V gives CDR1 KGHSH, CDR2 LQKENI.

This chain connects TRBV4-1 to TRBJ2-1; 7 bases agree with TRBD1. CDR3 length: 17 residues. V shed 2 bases, J shed 5 bases, and the junction held 12 bases outside the gene matches. In germline, CDR1 is MGHRA, CDR2 YSYEKL. CDR3 DNA: TGCGCCAGCAGCCAAAGATCAAAGGGACAGCGCAACAATGAGCAGTTCTTC. It is translated as CASSQRSKGQRNNEQFF.

The V call is TRBV29-1, the J call TRBJ1-4, with TRBD1 matching over 7 bases. Germline V gives CDR1 SQVTM, CDR2 ANQGSEA. Losses at the gene ends were 1 base for V and 0 bases for J; bases not matched to a gene: 14. The CDR3 runs 19 residues. The DNA of the CDR3 is TGCAGCGTTGAAGTGGGGCGACAGGGTATGGGGGCAACTAATGAAAAACTGTTTTTT. This translates into CSVEVGRQGMGATNEKLFF.

The J gene is TRBJ2-2, the V gene TRBV7-2, with a possible D match to TRBD1 (5 bases). CDR3 length: 14 residues. V was trimmed by 5 bases and J by 11 bases, leaving 18 bases between them. The germline V gene has CDR1 SGHTA and CDR2 FQGNSA. DNA for the CDR3: TGTGCCAGCAGCCGCCTCATGGGGCTCTTAGAGCTGTTTTTT. As protein: CASSRLMGLLELFF. Drawing the rest from reference TRBV7-2 and TRBJ2-2, the complete variable domain is GAGVSQSPSNKVTEKGKDVELRCDPISGHTALYWYRQSLGQGLEFLIYFQGNSAPDKSGLPSDRFSAERTGGSVSTLTIQRTQQEDSAVYLCASSRLMGLLELFFGEGSRLTVL.

The J gene is TRBJ2-1, the V gene TRBV10-1; the match to TRBD2 covers 8 bases. The germline V gene has CDR1 WNHNN and CDR2 SYGVQD (reference sequence). The CDR3 length is 17 residues. V dropped 2 bases and J dropped 1; count of bases not matched to a gene: 7. CDR3 DNA sequence: TGCGCCAGCAGTGAGGCGGAGACTAGCGAATCCTACAATGAGCAGTTCTTC. Encoded protein: CASSEAETSESYNEQFF.

The J gene is TRBJ2-1, the V gene TRBV19, with D tentatively TRBD1 (5 bases). Germline V lookup: CDR1 LNHDA, CDR2 SQIVND (reference sequence). Trimming left V 7 bases short and J 4 bases short, with 14 bases between. This CDR3 is built from 14 residues. CDR3 DNA: TGTGCCAGTAAGAGGCAGGGTCCTTACAATGAGCAGTTCTTC. Translated, it gives CASKRQGPYNEQFF.

This chain uses TRBV5-4 with TRBJ1-1; 8 nucleotides line up with TRBD1. Losses at the gene ends were 2 bases for V and 4 bases for J; bases not matched to a gene: 10. The germline V gene has CDR1 SGHNT and CDR2 YYREEE (reference sequence). This CDR3 is built from 16 residues. The CDR3 protein is CASSFKTNGQGTEAFF. As DNA, the CDR3 is TGTGCCAGCAGCTTCAAAACTAATGGACAGGGCACTGAAGCTTTCTTT.

This clone occurred a few times. The V and J genes are TRBV11-2 and TRBJ2-2; 13 bases match TRBD2. The germline CDR1 and CDR2 sequences are SGHAT and FQNNGV. The junction had 9 bases not matched to a gene; V was cut back by 5 bases and J by 0 bases. The CDR3 is 19 residues long. The CDR3 DNA reads TGTGCCAGCAGCCCGGGACTAGCGGGACCATCGCCGAACACCGGGGAGCTGTTTTTT. Protein: CASSPGLAGPSPNTGELFF. Based on the CDR3 plus reference TRBV11-2 and TRBJ2-2, the full variable domain is EAGVAQSPRYKIIEKRQSVAFWCNPISGHATLYWYQQILGQGPKLLIQFQNNGVVDDSQLPKDRFSAERLKGVDSTLKIQPAKLEDSAVYLCASSPGLAGPSPNTGELFFGEGSRLTVL.

The V gene is TRBV4-2, the J gene TRBJ2-2, with 8 bases matching TRBD2. The CDR3 loop spans 15 amino acids. The V and J ends lost 1 base and 7 bases, in that order; junction bases with no gene match: 5. The germline V gene encodes CDR1 LGHNA and CDR2 YNFKEQ. Written as DNA, the CDR3 is TGTGCCAGCAGCCAAGGTCGGCTAGCGGGCGGGGAGCTGTTTTTT. Its translation is CASSQGRLAGGELFF.

This chain joins TRBV12-2 and TRBJ2-7; no DNA check was done on the table's D call, TRBD1. TRBV12-2 is listed as a pseudogene. The CDR3 is 14 residues long. CDR3 DNA: TGTGCAAGTCGCCCGCAGGGGAGCGCCTACGAGCAGTACTTC. It yields the protein CASRPQGSAYEQYF.

The chain employs TRBV19 and TRBJ2-7; 11 bases fit TRBD2. V lost 5 bases, J lost 5 bases, and 5 bases stayed unmatched. Germline assignment: CDR1 LNHDA and CDR2 SQIVND (reference sequence). The CDR3 runs 14 residues. CDR3 amino acids: CASSPGTSGHEQYF. Written as DNA, the CDR3 is TGTGCCAGTAGTCCCGGGACTAGCGGCCACGAGCAGTACTTC.

The chain recombines TRBV30 with TRBJ2-7, with 9 bases that match TRBD1. The J segment lost 2 bases and the V segment lost 0 bases, leaving 14 bases of the junction unmatched. Germline CDR1 is GTSNPN and CDR2 is SVGIG (reference sequence). This CDR3 contains 18 residues. In DNA, the CDR3 is TGTGCCTGGAGTGTAGGGGACAGGGTGAATTTTACGGCCTACGAGCAGTACTTC. This encodes CAWSVGDRVNFTAYEQYF. Using reference TRBV30 and TRBJ2-7 for the parts outside the CDR3, the full variable domain is SQTIHQWPATLVQPVGSPLSLECTVEGTSNPNLYWYRQAAGRGLQLLFYSVGIGQISSEVPQNLSASRPQDRQFILSSKKLLLSDSGFYLCAWSVGDRVNFTAYEQYFGPGTRLTVT.

This clone has only a few counts. CDR3 DNA sequence: TGTGCCAGCAGCTCCGACTTGGGGGGAGGGGACAATGAGCAGTTCTTC. As protein: CASSSDLGGGDNEQFF. The genes are TRBV5-4 and TRBJ2-1; the match to TRBD2 covers 7 bases. The CDR3 is made up of 16 amino acids. Germline lookup yields CDR1 SGHNT and CDR2 YYREEE (reference sequence). With V trimmed by 3 bases and J by 5 bases, 11 bases remained unmatched.

The rearrangement links TRBV6-1 to TRBJ1-1; 7 positions agree with TRBD1. V shed 5 bases, J shed 2 bases, and the junction held 2 bases outside the gene matches. Germline CDR1 and CDR2: MNHNS and SASEGT. The CDR3 loop spans 13 amino acids. The CDR3 is CASSKGGNTEAFF. The DNA of the CDR3 is TGTGCCAGCAGTAAAGGGGGCAACACTGAAGCTTTCTTT.

The rearrangement joins TRBV28 to TRBJ1-2; 7 bases are shared with TRBD1. The CDR3 length is 12 residues. J was trimmed by 8 bases and V by 3 bases; bases with no gene match: 3. The germline gives CDR1 MDHEN, CDR2 SYDVKM. CDR3 sequence (DNA): TGTGCCAGCAGTTTCTCGACAGGGGGCTACACCTTC. The encoded protein is CASSFSTGGYTF.

This clone was detected once. The chain combines TRBV5-4 with TRBJ2-2; D possibly corresponds to TRBD1 (5 bases). The ends were cut back, 7 bases at V and 6 bases at J, with 19 bases in the middle. The CDR3 is made up of 15 amino acids. In germline, CDR1 is SGHNT, CDR2 YYREEE (reference sequence). The CDR3 here is CASRQGILGSGELFF. CDR3 coding DNA: TGTGCCAGCCGTCAGGGAATTTTGGGTTCCGGGGAGCTGTTTTTT.

This clone occurred a few times. V and J are TRBV27 and TRBJ1-2; TRBD1 matches 7 bases. The V and J ends lost 6 bases and 0 bases, in that order; junction bases with no gene match: 10. The germline V gene encodes CDR1 MNHEY and CDR2 SMNVEV (reference sequence). This CDR3 has 16 residues. CDR3: CASSFLSTGSNYGYTF. The CDR3 DNA reads TGTGCCAGCAGCTTCCTATCGACAGGGTCTAACTATGGCTACACCTTC.

This chain uses TRBV27 with TRBJ1-5, with 7 bases fitting TRBD1. CDR1 and CDR2 (germline): MNHEY, SMNVEV (reference sequence). V lost 2 bases, J lost 2 bases, and 6 bases stayed unmatched. The CDR3 extends over 16 amino acids. The CDR3 is CASSLGFQGGNQPQHF. Written as DNA, the CDR3 is TGTGCCAGCAGTTTAGGATTCCAGGGGGGCAATCAGCCCCAGCATTTT.

The V gene is TRBV7-9, the J gene TRBJ1-2, with 11 nucleotides matching TRBD1. The junction had 4 bases not matched to a gene; V was cut back by 1 base and J by 3 bases. This CDR3 spans 16 amino acids. The V gene's germline CDR1 is SEHNR and CDR2 FQNEAQ (reference sequence). The CDR3 nucleotides read TGTGCCAGCAGCTTAGGGGACAGGGGGTACGACTATGGCTACACCTTC. It specifies CASSLGDRGYDYGYTF.

The rearrangement joins TRBV18 to TRBJ1-4; tentative D call: TRBD1 (5 bases). Germline-derived CDR1 and CDR2 are KGHSH and LQKENI. V lost 1 base and J 0 bases, leaving 21 bases between the germline ends. There are 20 residues in the CDR3. CDR3 region: CASSPRKRQGGFTTNEKLFF. The CDR3 nucleotides read TGTGCCAGCTCACCACGGAAACGCCAGGGCGGTTTTACAACTAATGAAAAACTGTTTTTT.

The CDR3 sequence: CASSHRTGDTGELFF. CDR3 coding DNA: TGTGCCAGCAGCCATCGGACAGGGGACACCGGGGAGCTGTTTTTT. The rearrangement joins TRBV6-5 to TRBJ2-2; 9 bases fit TRBD1. The CDR3 consists of 15 residues. Germline lookup yields CDR1 MNHEY and CDR2 SVGAGI. V lost 6 bases to trimming and J lost 3 bases; unmatched junction nucleotides: 5.

This clone was picked up one time. This rearrangement joins TRBV6-4 to TRBJ2-7; 12 bases align to TRBD1. J lost 2 bases, V lost 6 bases, and 5 bases had no gene match. Germline V gene lookup returns CDR1 MRHNA and CDR2 SNTAGT. The CDR3 length is 15 residues. CDR3 sequence (DNA): TGTGCCAGCAGCGAGGGGACAGGGGGCCCCTACGAGCAGTACTTC. Protein sequence: CASSEGTGGPYEQYF.

The rearrangement uses TRBV4-3 and TRBJ2-7, with 8 bases matching TRBD2. This CDR3 region has 16 residues. V was clipped by 0 bases and J by 1 base; unmatched bases: 5. The germline CDR1 and CDR2 sequences are LGHNA and YSLEER. CDR3 DNA: TGCGCCAGCAGCCAAGATTATAGCGGGGAGTCCTACGAGCAGTACTTC. Protein sequence: CASSQDYSGESYEQYF.

The table lists this clone with a few counts. The CDR3 reads CASSPTGPHEQYF. The CDR3 bases are TGCGCCAGCAGCCCTACGGGTCCCCACGAGCAGTACTTC. The V gene is TRBV5-1, the J gene TRBJ2-7; D remains unclear. V dropped 4 bases and J dropped 5 bases, with 13 bases sitting between them. CDR3 size: 13 residues. Germline lookup yields CDR1 SGHRS and CDR2 YFSETQ.